This note documents a single TCR beta chain sequence. The antigen is undetermined. Antigen-specific CD4+ T cells were first expanded with viral peptide pools by the ViraFEST assay and only then sequenced. Following an approximately 11-day culture, CD4+ T cells were purified. All study participants received two doses of BNT162b2 or mRNA-1273 vaccine. Produced via immunoSEQ multiplex PCR; TCRdb's table is partial and in-frame only. The table has tens of thousands of clones, around 80% seen once. The data are from a study of vaccination effects on CD4 cells after COVID-19. Study information: Relative to the second dose, post-vaccine samples were obtained a median of 72 days later.

Trimming left V 6 bases short and J 7 bases short, with 17 bases between. Germline assignment: CDR1 MNHEY and CDR2 SVGAGI. The CDR3 contains 14 residues. The source was CD4+ T cells from PBMCs cultured with HCoV-NL63 spike peptides, collected after COVID-19 vaccination. The genes are TRBV6-5 and TRBJ2-3, with D tentatively TRBD2 (6 bases). The TCR sequence derives from a human donor who received a COVID-19 vaccine. Some clones in this sample may be carry-over from other donors' samples. The CDR3 reads CASSVAVTINTQYF. The CDR3 nucleotides read TGTGCCAGCAGCGTAGCGGTTACGATCAATACGCAGTATTTT.